These 10 T cell receptor beta chains were all obtained from the same sample, sequenced in a study of blood T cell repertoires in COVID-19. Data came from immunoSEQ multiplex PCR; TCRdb stores just in-frame clones and leaves some out. In the table there are about 230,000 clones, roughly 90% of which are singletons. Sequencing input: PBMCs or T cells enriched from blood (not recorded which). The origin of the receptors is a woman in her 30s with acute COVID-19.

The chain joins TRBV5-1 to TRBJ1-2, with 9 bases lining up with TRBD1. Losses at the gene ends were 7 bases for V and 2 bases for J; bases not matched to a gene: 6. This CDR3 spans 14 amino acids. CDR1 is SGHRS, CDR2 YFSETQ, per germline. The CDR3 DNA reads as TGCGCCAGCCCTCGGGACAGGGTAAACTATGGCTACACCTTC. Its translation is CASPRDRVNYGYTF.

The J gene is TRBJ1-4, the V gene TRBV3-1 (or the pseudogene TRBV3-2); D may be TRBD1 (5 bases). V was trimmed by 1 base and J by 5 bases, leaving 8 bases between them. This CDR3 is built from 14 residues. Germline CDR1 and CDR2: LGHDT and YNNKEL (reference sequence). For the CDR3, the DNA is TGTGCCAGCAGCCAAGGACAGAGGAATGAAAAACTGTTTTTT. It codes for CASSQGQRNEKLFF.

The chain links TRBV7-9 to TRBJ2-5; D is undetermined. Trimming cost V 5 bases and J 5 bases, with 15 bases left between them. This CDR3 region has 14 residues. The germline CDR1 and CDR2 sequences are SEHNR and FQNEAQ (reference sequence). CDR3 loop: CASSPGSVVETQYF. CDR3 DNA sequence: TGTGCCAGCAGCCCCGGTTCGGTTGTCGAGACCCAGTACTTC.

V usage is TRBV9 and J usage is TRBJ2-3, with 12 bases fitting TRBD2. After removal of 2 bases from V and 2 bases from J, the junction contained 3 bases not matched to a gene. CDR3 size: 16 residues. Germline V lookup: CDR1 SGDLS, CDR2 YYNGEE. The CDR3 nucleotides are TGTGCCAGCAGCGTGGCTAGCGGGGGGGTCACAGATACGCAGTATTTT. Translation: CASSVASGGVTDTQYF.

The rearrangement joins TRBV29-1 to TRBJ2-1, with D possibly being TRBD1 (5 bases). Germline loops: CDR1 SQVTM, CDR2 ANQGSEA. Trimming took 7 bases from V and 0 from J, leaving 22 bases between them. CDR3 length: 17 amino acids. CDR3 in amino acids: CSAQSRQGQGSYNEQFF. The CDR3 DNA is TGCAGCGCCCAATCGCGTCAGGGTCAGGGCTCCTACAATGAGCAGTTCTTC.

This clone was observed a handful of times. V and J are TRBV5-4 and TRBJ1-2; D might be TRBD1 (5 bases). The CDR3 length is 15 residues. With 5 bases removed from V and 7 bases from J, the gap between germline ends came to 21 bases. CDR1 and CDR2 (germline): SGHNT, YYREEE (reference sequence). As DNA, the CDR3 is TGTGCCAGCAGTCACTCTGGAGGGGCCCGGGGTGGCTACACCTTC. It codes for CASSHSGGARGGYTF.

The chain links TRBV6-6 to TRBJ1-3; D gene ambiguous. The CDR3 covers 14 residues. Germline V gives CDR1 MNHNY, CDR2 SVGAGI (reference sequence). V shed 2 bases and J shed 1 base, with 6 bases lying between them. For the CDR3, the DNA is TGTGCCAGCAGTTACGAGATTTCTGGAAACACCATATATTTT. This sequence encodes CASSYEISGNTIYF.

J is TRBJ2-3 and V is TRBV19, with D tentatively TRBD1 (5 bases). Germline CDR1 reads LNHDA; CDR2 reads SQIVND (reference sequence). CDR3 length: 16 residues. V was cut by 0 bases and J by 1 base, with 11 bases left in between. The CDR3 sequence is CASSIEPGIRTDTQYF. The CDR3, as DNA: TGTGCCAGTAGTATAGAGCCAGGGATTCGCACAGATACGCAGTATTTT.

This chain connects TRBV30 to TRBJ2-3; tentatively, D is TRBD2 (6 bases). V was pared by 4 bases and J by 2 bases, with 10 bases between. This CDR3 comprises 13 residues. Germline loops: CDR1 GTSNPN, CDR2 SVGIG (reference sequence). The CDR3 DNA follows: TGTGCCTGGAACCAGCGGGTCACAGATACGCAGTATTTT. This gives the protein CAWNQRVTDTQYF.

The chain is built from TRBV6-5 and TRBJ1-2; the D is unclear. Germline V CDR1 and CDR2: MNHEY, SVGAGI. This CDR3 is 13 amino acids long. The V and J ends lost 5 bases and 2 bases respectively, with 9 bases between them. The CDR3 here is CASSLNWNYGYTF. In DNA form, the CDR3 reads TGTGCCAGCAGTCTTAACTGGAACTATGGCTACACCTTC.